The T cell receptor beta chain under discussion was sequenced for a study of CD8 T cells in Susac syndrome. The RNA, about 0.5 to 1 ug, was put through reverse transcription using random hexamers. Across 54 Vbeta and 13 Jbeta, TCR beta CDR3 was amplified with immunoSEQ multiplex PCR. TCRdb reprocessed the immunoSEQ multiplex PCR reads via MiXCR and lists one record per CDR3 protein. The sample yields approximately 160,000 distinct CDR3 sequences, 80% to 95% seen once. Germline lookup yields CDR1 SGDLS and CDR2 YYNGEE. Trimming cost V 6 bases and J 5 bases; bases outside gene matches: 5. The CDR3 covers 15 residues. Regarding the study as a whole: The authors acknowledged that their TCR sequencing and HLA analysis involved a relatively small number of individuals.

Comments on this clonotype: Its cognate antigen is unknown.

The TCR originated in a human donor with multiple sclerosis. The chain carries TRBV9 and TRBJ2-2; TRBD2 matches 12 bases. The sequenced sample was CD4+ T cells from PBMCs. This chain's CDR3 is CASTPTSGRTGELFF. The DNA of the CDR3 is TGTGCCAGCACCCCGACTAGCGGGAGAACCGGGGAGCTGTTTTTT. Complete variable domain (other parts from reference TRBV9 and TRBJ2-2): DSGVTQTPKHLITATGQRVTLRCSPRSGDLSVYWYQQSLDQGLQFLIQYYNGEERAKGNILERFSAQQFPDLHSELNLSSLELGDSALYFCASTPTSGRTGELFFGEGSRLTVL.